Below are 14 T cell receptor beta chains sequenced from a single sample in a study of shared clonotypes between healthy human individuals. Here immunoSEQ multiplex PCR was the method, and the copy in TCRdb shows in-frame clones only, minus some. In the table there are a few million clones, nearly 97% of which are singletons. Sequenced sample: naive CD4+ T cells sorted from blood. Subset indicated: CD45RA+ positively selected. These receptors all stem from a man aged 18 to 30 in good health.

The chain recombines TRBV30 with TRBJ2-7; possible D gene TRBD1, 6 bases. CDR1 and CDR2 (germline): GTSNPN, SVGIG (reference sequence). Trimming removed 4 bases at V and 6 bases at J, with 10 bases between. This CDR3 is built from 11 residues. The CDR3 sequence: CAWNQQGEQYF. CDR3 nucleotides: TGTGCCTGGAACCAACAGGGCGAGCAGTACTTC.

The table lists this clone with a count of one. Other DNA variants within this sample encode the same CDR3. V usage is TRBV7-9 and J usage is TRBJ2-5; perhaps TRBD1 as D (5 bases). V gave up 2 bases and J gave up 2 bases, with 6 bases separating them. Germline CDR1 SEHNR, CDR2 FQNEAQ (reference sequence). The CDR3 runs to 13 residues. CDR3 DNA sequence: TGTGCCAGCAGCTTATCAGGGCAAGAGACCCAGTACTTC. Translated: CASSLSGQETQYF.

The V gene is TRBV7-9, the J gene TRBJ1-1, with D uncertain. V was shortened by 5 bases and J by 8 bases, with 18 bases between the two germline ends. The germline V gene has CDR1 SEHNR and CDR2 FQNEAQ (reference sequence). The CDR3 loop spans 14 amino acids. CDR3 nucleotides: TGTGCCAGCAGCCGGACGGGGAGTGCGGCGGAAGCTTTCTTT. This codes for CASSRTGSAAEAFF.

The CDR3 here is CASSTSGGLYNEQFF. The DNA for the CDR3 is TGTGCCAGCAGTACTAGCGGGGGCCTTTACAATGAGCAGTTCTTC. The chain couples TRBV27 to TRBJ2-1; 11 bases are shared with TRBD2. V shed 5 bases and J 4 bases; nucleotides not matched to a gene: 4. The CDR3 loop spans 15 amino acids. Per the germline V gene, CDR1 is MNHEY and CDR2 is SMNVEV (reference sequence).

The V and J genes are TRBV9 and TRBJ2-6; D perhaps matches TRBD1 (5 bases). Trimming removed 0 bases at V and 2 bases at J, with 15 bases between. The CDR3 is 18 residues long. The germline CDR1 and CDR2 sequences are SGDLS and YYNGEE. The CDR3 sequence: CASSVGQPLLAGANVLTF. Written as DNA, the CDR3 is TGTGCCAGCAGCGTAGGACAGCCGCTGCTAGCTGGGGCCAACGTCCTGACTTTC.

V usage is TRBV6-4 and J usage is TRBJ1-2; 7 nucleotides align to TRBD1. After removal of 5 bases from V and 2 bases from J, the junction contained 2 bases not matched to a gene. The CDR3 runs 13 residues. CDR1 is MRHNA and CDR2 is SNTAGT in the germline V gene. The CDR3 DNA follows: TGTGCCAGCAGTAGACAGGGAAACTATGGCTACACCTTC. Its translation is CASSRQGNYGYTF.

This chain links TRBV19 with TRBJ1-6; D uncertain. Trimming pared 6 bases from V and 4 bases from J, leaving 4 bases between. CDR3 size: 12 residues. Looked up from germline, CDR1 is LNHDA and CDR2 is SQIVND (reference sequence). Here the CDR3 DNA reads TGTGCCAGTAGCCATTATAATTCACCCCTCCACTTT. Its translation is CASSHYNSPLHF.

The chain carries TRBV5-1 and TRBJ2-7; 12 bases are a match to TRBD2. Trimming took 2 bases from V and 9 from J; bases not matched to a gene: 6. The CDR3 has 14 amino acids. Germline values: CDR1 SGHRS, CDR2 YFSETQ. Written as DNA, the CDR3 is TGCGCCAGCAGCTTAAGACTAGCGGGAGACGGGCAGTACTTC. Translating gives CASSLRLAGDGQYF. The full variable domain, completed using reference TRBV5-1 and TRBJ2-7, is KAGVTQTPRYLIKTRGQQVTLSCSPISGHRSVSWYQQTPGQGLQFLFEYFSETQRNKGNFPGRFSGRQFSNSRSEMNVSTLELGDSALYLCASSLRLAGDGQYFGPGTRLTVT.

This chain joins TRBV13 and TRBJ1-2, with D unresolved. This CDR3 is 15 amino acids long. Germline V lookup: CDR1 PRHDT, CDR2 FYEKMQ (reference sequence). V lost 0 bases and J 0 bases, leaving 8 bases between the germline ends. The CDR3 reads CASSLGGSPNYGYTF. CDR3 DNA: TGTGCCAGCAGCTTAGGGGGCAGCCCTAACTATGGCTACACCTTC.

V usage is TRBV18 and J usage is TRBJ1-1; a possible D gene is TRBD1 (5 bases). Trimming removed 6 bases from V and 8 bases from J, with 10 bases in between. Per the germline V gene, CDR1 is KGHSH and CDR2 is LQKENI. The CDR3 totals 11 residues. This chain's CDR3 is CASSQYREAFF. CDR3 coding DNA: TGTGCCAGCTCCCAATACAGGGAAGCTTTCTTT.

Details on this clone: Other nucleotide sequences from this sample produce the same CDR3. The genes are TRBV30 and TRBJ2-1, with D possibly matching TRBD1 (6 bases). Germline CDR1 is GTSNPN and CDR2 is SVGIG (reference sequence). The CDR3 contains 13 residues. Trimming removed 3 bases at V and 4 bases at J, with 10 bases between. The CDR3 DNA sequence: TGTGCCTGGAGCCCCGACAGGTACAATGAGCAGTTCTTC. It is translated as CAWSPDRYNEQFF.

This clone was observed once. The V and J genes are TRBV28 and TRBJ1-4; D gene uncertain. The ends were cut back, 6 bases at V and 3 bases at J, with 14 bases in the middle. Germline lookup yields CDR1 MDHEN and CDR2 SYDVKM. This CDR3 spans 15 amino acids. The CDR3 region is CASRREGLANEKLFF. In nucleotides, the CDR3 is TGTGCCAGCAGAAGGGAGGGCTTGGCTAATGAAAAACTGTTTTTT.

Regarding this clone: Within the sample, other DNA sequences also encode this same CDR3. Here the CDR3 DNA reads TGCGCCAGCAGCTACGGACAGGGTGGCAATGAGCAGTTCTTC. Its translation is CASSYGQGGNEQFF. The chain recombines TRBV5-1 with TRBJ2-1; 8 bases map to TRBD1. Trimming took 3 bases from V and 6 from J; bases not matched to a gene: 5. This CDR3 has 14 amino acids. Germline CDR1 reads SGHRS; CDR2 reads YFSETQ.

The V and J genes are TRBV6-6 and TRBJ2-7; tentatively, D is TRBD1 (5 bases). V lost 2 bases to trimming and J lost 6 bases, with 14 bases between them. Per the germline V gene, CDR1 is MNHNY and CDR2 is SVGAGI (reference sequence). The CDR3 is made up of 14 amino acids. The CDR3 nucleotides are TGTGCCAGCAGTTACGGCGGCAGGACAACCGAGCAGTACTTC. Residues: CASSYGGRTTEQYF.